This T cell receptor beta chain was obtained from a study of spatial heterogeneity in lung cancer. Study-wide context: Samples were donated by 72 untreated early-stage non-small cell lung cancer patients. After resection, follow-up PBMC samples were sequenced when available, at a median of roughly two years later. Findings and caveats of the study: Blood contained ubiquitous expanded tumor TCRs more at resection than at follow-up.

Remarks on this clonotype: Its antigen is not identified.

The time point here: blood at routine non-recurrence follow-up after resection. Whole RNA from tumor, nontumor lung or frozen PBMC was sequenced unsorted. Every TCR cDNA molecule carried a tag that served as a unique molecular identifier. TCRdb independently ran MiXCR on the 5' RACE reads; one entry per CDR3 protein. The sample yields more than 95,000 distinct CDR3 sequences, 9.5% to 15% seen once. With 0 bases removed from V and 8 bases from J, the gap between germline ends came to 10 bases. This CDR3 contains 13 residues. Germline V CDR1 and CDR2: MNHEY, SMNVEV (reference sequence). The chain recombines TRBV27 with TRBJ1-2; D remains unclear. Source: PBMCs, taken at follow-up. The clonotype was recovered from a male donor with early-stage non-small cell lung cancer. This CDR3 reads CASSLSRSSGYTF. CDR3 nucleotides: TGTGCCAGCAGTTTATCTCGCAGTAGCGGCTACACCTTC.